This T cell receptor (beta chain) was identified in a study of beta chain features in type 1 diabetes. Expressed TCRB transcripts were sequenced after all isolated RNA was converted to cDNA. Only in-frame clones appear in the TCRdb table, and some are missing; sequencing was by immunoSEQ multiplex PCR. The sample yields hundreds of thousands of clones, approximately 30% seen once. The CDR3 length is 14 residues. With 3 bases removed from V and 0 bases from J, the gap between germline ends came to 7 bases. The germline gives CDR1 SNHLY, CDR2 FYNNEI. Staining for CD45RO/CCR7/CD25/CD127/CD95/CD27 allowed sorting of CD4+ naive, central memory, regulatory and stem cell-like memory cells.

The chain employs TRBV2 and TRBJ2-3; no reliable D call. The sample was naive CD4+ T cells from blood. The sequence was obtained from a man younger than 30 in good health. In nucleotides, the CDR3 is TGTGCCAGCAGTGATTCTACTAGCACAGATACGCAGTATTTT. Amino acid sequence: CASSDSTSTDTQYF.